A single T cell receptor beta chain is shown here with its context. The data originate from a study of blood T cell repertoires in COVID-19. Overall study: Material from acute and convalescent COVID-19 was sourced from the United States, Italy and Spain. Sources were T cells, B-cell-depleted T cells, or PBMCs; the material itself was cDNA or gDNA.

Original methodology: Estimates of nucleated cell counts were drawn from the amplification of reference gene primers. Sequencing was performed with immunoSEQ multiplex PCR; in TCRdb, only in-frame clones are kept and a portion is missing. That table furnishes V, J and clone size, whereas the DNA furnished D and trimming. Altogether 350,000 to 450,000 clones are present, 86% being singletons, with the ten largest covering roughly 7.1%. This CDR3 is built from 13 residues. Germline lookup yields CDR1 SGHNT and CDR2 YENEEA. V was shortened by 0 bases and J by 8 bases, with 8 bases between the two germline ends.

The chain joins TRBV11-3 to TRBJ2-1; D not certain. Sequencing input: peripheral blood. This TCR was sampled from a woman aged 55-70 years with COVID-19, enrolled during active disease. CDR3 bases: TGTGCCAGCAGCTTAGATACACGGGATGAGCAGTTCTTC. Residues: CASSLDTRDEQFF.